A single sample gave rise to the 5 T cell receptor beta chains below, sequenced in a study of blood T cell repertoires in COVID-19. Libraries were prepared by immunoSEQ multiplex PCR; TCRdb keeps only in-frame clonotypes and omits some of them. This sample has some 65,000 clones, with 74% found just once. What was sequenced was peripheral blood. These receptors all stem from a woman aged 80 or older with acute or convalescent COVID-19.

The chain has TRBV30 and TRBJ2-2; weak D call: TRBD1 (5 bases). CDR1 and CDR2 (germline): GTSNPN, SVGIG (reference sequence). There are 16 residues in the CDR3. Trimming stripped 1 base from V and 8 bases from J, with 20 bases between. CDR3 in amino acids: CAWSAAVAGRTGELFF. The CDR3 DNA is TGTGCCTGGAGTGCCGCCGTGGCAGGGCGAACAGGGGAGCTGTTTTTT.

As to this clone: In the same sample, other DNA sequences code for this CDR3. J is TRBJ2-1 and V is TRBV7-9; 8 positions agree with TRBD2. The CDR3 length is 17 residues. J was trimmed by 0 bases and V by 5 bases; bases with no gene match: 9. In germline, CDR1 is SEHNR, CDR2 FQNEAQ (reference sequence). The DNA of the CDR3 is TGTGCCAGCAGCCAGCCCCTTAGCGGGATCTCCTACAATGAGCAGTTCTTC. Protein sequence: CASSQPLSGISYNEQFF.

V gene TRBV25-1 combines with J gene TRBJ2-5; 7 nucleotides match TRBD2. Unmatched junction bases numbered 8, after V lost 2 bases and J lost 2 bases. CDR1 MGHDK and CDR2 SYGVNS come from the germline V gene. The CDR3 has 16 residues. The CDR3 spells CASSELGGSWQETQYF. The CDR3 DNA reads as TGTGCCAGCAGTGAACTTGGCGGGAGCTGGCAAGAGACCCAGTACTTC.

The DNA for the CDR3 is TGTGCCAGCAGTTACTCTGAGGGTGAGCAGTTCTTC. Its protein is CASSYSEGEQFF. This chain links TRBV6-5 with TRBJ2-1; D may be TRBD2 (5 bases). This CDR3 comprises 12 residues. The V gene lost 0 bases and the J gene lost 9 bases, with 6 bases spanning the gap. The V gene's germline CDR1 is MNHEY and CDR2 SVGAGI.

V gene TRBV12-3 or TRBV12-4 combines with J gene TRBJ2-7; 9 bases are a match to TRBD2. The CDR3 totals 13 residues. With V trimmed by 6 bases and J by 3 bases, 3 bases remained unmatched. This chain's CDR3 is CASRLAGIYEQYF. Here the CDR3 DNA reads TGTGCCAGCAGACTAGCGGGTATCTACGAGCAGTACTTC.